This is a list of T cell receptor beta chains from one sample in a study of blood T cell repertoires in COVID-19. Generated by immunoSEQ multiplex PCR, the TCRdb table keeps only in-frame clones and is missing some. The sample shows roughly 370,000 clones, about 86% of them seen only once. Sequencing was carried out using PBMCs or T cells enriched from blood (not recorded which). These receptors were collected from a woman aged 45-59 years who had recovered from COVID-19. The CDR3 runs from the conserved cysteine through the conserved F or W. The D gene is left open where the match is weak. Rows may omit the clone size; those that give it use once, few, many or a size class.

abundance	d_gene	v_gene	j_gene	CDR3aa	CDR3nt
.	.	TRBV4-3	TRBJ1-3	CASSQDSWSSGNTIYF	TGCGCCAGCAGCCAAGATTCTTGGAGCTCTGGAAACACCATATATTTT
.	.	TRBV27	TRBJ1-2	CASSRRQGINYGYTF	TGTGCCAGCAGCCGACGGCAGGGGATAAACTATGGCTACACCTTC
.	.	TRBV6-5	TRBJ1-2	CASSYKSNYGYTF	TGTGCCAGCAGTTACAAGAGTAACTATGGCTACACCTTC
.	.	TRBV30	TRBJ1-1	CAWSVWAGRTEAFF	TGTGCCTGGAGTGTATGGGCAGGCCGAACTGAAGCTTTCTTT
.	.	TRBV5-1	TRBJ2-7	CASSLGGRQGLSEQYF	TGCGCCAGCAGCTTGGGAGGTCGGCAGGGGCTAAGCGAGCAGTACTTC
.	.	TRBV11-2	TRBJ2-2	CASSLGGTGELFF	TGTGCCAGCAGCTTAGGCGGGACCGGGGAGCTGTTTTTT
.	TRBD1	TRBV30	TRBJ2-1	CAWSVLFDGTGVDEQFF	TGTGCCTGGAGTGTATTATTTGACGGGACAGGGGTCGATGAGCAGTTCTTC
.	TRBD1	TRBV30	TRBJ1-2	CAWSGQGANYGYTF	TGTGCCTGGAGCGGACAGGGAGCTAACTATGGCTACACCTTC
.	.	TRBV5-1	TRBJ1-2	CASSQTSGVYGYTF	TGCGCCAGCAGCCAGACGTCGGGGGTCTATGGCTACACCTTC
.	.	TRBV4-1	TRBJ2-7	CASSQDRTGRAYEQYF	TGCGCCAGCAGCCAAGATCGGACAGGGAGGGCCTACGAGCAGTACTTC
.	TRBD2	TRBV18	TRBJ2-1	CASSLLAGGISNEQFF	TGTGCCAGCTCACTACTAGCGGGGGGGATAAGCAATGAGCAGTTCTTC
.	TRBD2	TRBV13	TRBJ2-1	CASSFDSGVSEQFF	TGTGCCAGCAGCTTTGATAGCGGGGTATCCGAGCAGTTCTTC
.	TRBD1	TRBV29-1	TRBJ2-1	CSVRTGLGNEQFF	TGCAGCGTGCGGACAGGGTTAGGAAATGAGCAGTTCTTC
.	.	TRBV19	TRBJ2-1	CASSIAGYNEQFF	TGTGCCAGTAGTATCGCGGGCTACAATGAGCAGTTCTTC
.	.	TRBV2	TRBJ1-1	CASSVTGPGVEAFF	TGTGCCAGCAGTGTAACAGGTCCTGGAGTTGAAGCTTTCTTT
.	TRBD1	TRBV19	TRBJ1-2	CASRYSGQGRDYGYTF	TGTGCCAGCCGGTACTCGGGACAGGGTAGGGACTATGGCTACACCTTC
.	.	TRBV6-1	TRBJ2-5	CASSEALTGQETQYF	TGTGCCAGCAGTGAAGCGCTCACAGGACAAGAGACCCAGTACTTC
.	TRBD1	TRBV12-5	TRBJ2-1	CASGLTTGVVHEQFF	TGTGCTAGTGGTTTGACGACAGGGGTGGTCCATGAGCAGTTCTTC
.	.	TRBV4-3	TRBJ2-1	CASSQELGAHNEQFF	TGCGCCAGCAGCCAAGAACTGGGGGCTCACAATGAGCAGTTCTTC
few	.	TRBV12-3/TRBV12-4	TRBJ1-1	CASSPGLGTEAFF	TGTGCCAGCAGCCCAGGGTTAGGCACTGAAGCTTTCTTT
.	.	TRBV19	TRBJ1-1	CASTPEGGKGEAFF	TGTGCCAGTACCCCGGAGGGGGGGAAGGGTGAAGCTTTCTTT
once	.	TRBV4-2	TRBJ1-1	CASSPARGAEAFF	TGTGCCAGCAGCCCGGCGCGCGGAGCTGAAGCTTTCTTT
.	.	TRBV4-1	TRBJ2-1	CASSQGSGLYNEQFF	TGCGCCAGCAGCCAAGGGAGCGGACTCTACAATGAGCAGTTCTTC
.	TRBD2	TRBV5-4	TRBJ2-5	CASSLEAGGRQETQYF	TGTGCCAGCAGCTTGGAGGCGGGGGGGCGTCAAGAGACCCAGTACTTC
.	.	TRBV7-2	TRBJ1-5	CASSPDSFNQPQHF	TGTGCCAGCAGCCCGGACAGCTTCAATCAGCCCCAGCATTTT
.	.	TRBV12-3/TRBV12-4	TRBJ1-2	CASSFRHSYGYTF	TGTGCCAGCAGTTTTAGACACTCATATGGCTACACCTTC
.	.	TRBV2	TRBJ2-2	CASSGLRNTGELFF	TGTGCCAGCAGTGGTTTGCGGAACACCGGGGAGCTGTTTTTT
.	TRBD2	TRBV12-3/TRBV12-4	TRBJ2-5	CASRRTSTGTQYF	TGTGCCAGCAGAAGGACTAGCACTGGGACCCAGTACTTC
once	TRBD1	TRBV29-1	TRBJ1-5	CSASHGTASNQPQHF	TGCAGCGCTTCCCATGGGACAGCTAGCAATCAGCCCCAGCATTTT
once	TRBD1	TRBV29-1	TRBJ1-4	CVTGGANEKLFF	TGCGTAACAGGGGGAGCAAATGAAAAACTGTTTTTT
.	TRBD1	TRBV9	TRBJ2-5	CASSAGDRGFSETQYF	TGTGCCAGCAGCGCGGGGGACAGGGGATTCTCGGAGACCCAGTACTTC
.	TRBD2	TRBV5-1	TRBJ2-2	CASSLPTPGTSGGTANTGELFF	TGCGCCAGCAGCTTGCCCACCCCCGGGACTAGCGGGGGGACCGCGAACACCGGGGAGCTGTTTTTT
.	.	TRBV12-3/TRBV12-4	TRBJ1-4	CASSLDLEKLFF	TGTGCCAGCAGTTTAGATCTAGAAAAACTGTTTTTT
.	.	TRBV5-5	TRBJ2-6	CASSLDAGTGANVLTF	TGTGCCAGCAGCTTGGATGCAGGGACTGGGGCCAACGTCCTGACTTTC
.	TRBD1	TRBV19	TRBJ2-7	CASSMGTGYSYEQYF	TGTGCCAGTAGTATGGGGACAGGGTACTCCTACGAGCAGTACTTC
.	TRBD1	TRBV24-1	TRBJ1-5	CATSRQGYQPQHF	TGTGCCACCAGTCGACAGGGGTACCAGCCCCAGCATTTT
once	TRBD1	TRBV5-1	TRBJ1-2	CASSLGQGGGYTF	TGCGCCAGCAGCTTGGGACAGGGGGGCGGCTACACCTTC
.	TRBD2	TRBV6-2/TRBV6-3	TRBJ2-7	CASSYPKGAGGNYEQYF	TGTGCCAGCAGTTACCCCAAAGGTGCGGGGGGGAACTACGAGCAGTACTTC
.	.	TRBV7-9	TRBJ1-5	CASSLGRGTQPQHF	TGTGCCAGCAGCTTAGGGAGGGGAACTCAGCCCCAGCATTTT
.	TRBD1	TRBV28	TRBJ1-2	CASSLSGETGNYGYTF	TGTGCCAGCAGTTTATCCGGAGAGACAGGGAACTATGGCTACACCTTC
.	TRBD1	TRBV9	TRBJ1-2	CASSVDRGLGGYTF	TGTGCCAGCAGCGTCGACAGGGGGCTCGGTGGCTACACCTTC
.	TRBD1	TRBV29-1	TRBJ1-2	CSVEAFTGGYGYTF	TGCAGCGTTGAGGCATTTACAGGGGGCTATGGCTACACCTTC
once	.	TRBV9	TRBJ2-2	CASSVGGEYTGELFF	TGTGCCAGCAGCGTAGGTGGGGAGTACACCGGGGAGCTGTTTTTT
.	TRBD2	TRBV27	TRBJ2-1	CASSRGGQYNEQFF	TGTGCCAGCAGCCGGGGGGGCCAGTACAATGAGCAGTTCTTC
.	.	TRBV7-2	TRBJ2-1	CASSRMGLNSYNEQFF	TGTGCCAGCAGTCGGATGGGACTCAACTCCTACAATGAGCAGTTCTTC
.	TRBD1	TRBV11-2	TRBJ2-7	CASSFGLNRGGEQYF	TGTGCCAGCAGCTTTGGGCTCAACAGGGGTGGAGAGCAGTACTTC
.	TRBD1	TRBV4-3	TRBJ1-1	CASSEQGYTEAFF	TGCGCCAGCAGCGAACAGGGGTACACTGAAGCTTTCTTT
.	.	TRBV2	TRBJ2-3	CAITNRKTDTQYF	TGTGCCATTACGAACAGGAAAACAGATACGCAGTATTTT
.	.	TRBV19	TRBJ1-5	CASSMIRIEVSNQPQHF	TGTGCCAGTAGTATGATCCGGATAGAGGTTAGCAATCAGCCCCAGCATTTT
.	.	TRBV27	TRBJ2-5	CASSLSRYARGQETQYF	TGTGCCAGCAGTTTATCCCGGTACGCAAGAGGCCAAGAGACCCAGTACTTC
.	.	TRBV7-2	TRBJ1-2	CASSLARAGGYTF	TGTGCCAGCAGCTTAGCCAGGGCCGGTGGCTACACCTTC
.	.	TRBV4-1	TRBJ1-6	CASSREGVSYNSPLHF	TGCGCCAGCAGCCGAGAAGGGGTCTCCTATAATTCACCCCTCCACTTT
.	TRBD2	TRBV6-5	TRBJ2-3	CASRERGGAVDTQYF	TGTGCCAGCAGGGAGCGGGGGGGTGCCGTAGATACGCAGTATTTT
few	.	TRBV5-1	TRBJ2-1	CASSSADPGDEQFF	TGCGCCAGCAGCTCCGCGGACCCGGGGGATGAGCAGTTCTTC
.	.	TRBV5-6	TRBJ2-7	CASSLAGSYEQYF	TGTGCCAGCAGCTTGGCCGGCTCCTACGAGCAGTACTTC
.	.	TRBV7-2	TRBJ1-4	CASSSLFPGVNEKLFF	TGTGCCAGCAGCTCTCTGTTCCCGGGGGTTAATGAAAAACTGTTTTTT
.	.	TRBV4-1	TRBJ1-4	CASSQSQVFGEKLFF	TGCGCCAGCAGCCAATCCCAGGTCTTTGGTGAAAAACTGTTTTTT
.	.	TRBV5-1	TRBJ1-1	CASSKDSINTEAFF	TGCGCCAGCAGCAAGGACAGCATTAACACTGAAGCTTTCTTT